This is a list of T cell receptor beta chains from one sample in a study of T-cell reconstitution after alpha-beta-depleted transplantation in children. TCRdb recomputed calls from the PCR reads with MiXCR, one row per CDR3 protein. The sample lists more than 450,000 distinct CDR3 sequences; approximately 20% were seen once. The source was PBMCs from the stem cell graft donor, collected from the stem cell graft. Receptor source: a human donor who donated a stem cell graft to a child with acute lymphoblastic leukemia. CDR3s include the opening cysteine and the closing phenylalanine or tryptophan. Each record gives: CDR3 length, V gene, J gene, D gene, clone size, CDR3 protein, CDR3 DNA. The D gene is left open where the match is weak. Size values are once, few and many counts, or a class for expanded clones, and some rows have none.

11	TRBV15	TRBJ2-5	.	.	CATRWGETQYF	TGTGCCACCAGGTGGGGAGAGACCCAGTACTTC
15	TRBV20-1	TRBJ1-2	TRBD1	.	CSAPFLQGAAYGYTF	TGCAGTGCTCCCTTCCTTCAGGGGGCTGCGTATGGCTACACCTTC
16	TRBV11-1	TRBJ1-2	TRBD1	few	CASRQPGGGPWDGYTF	TGTGCCAGCAGACAACCAGGGGGCGGCCCCTGGGATGGCTACACCTTC
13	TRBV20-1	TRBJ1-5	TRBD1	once	CSASVTGKWPQHF	TGCAGTGCTAGCGTGACAGGGAAATGGCCCCAGCATTTT
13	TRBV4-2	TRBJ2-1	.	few	CASSPGLSNEQFF	TGTGCCAGCAGCCCCGGACTTAGCAATGAGCAGTTCTTC
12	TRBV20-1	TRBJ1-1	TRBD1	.	CRVQGFGTEAFF	TGCAGAGTACAGGGGTTTGGCACTGAAGCTTTCTTT
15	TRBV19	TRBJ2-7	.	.	CASSILLATAHEQYF	TGTGCCAGTAGTATTCTTCTAGCAACGGCCCACGAGCAGTACTTC
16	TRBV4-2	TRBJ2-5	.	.	CASSQVGGDWQETQYF	TGTGCCAGCAGCCAAGTGGGGGGCGATTGGCAAGAGACCCAGTACTTC
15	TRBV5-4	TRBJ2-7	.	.	CASSFGYRSSYEQYF	TGTGCCAGCAGCTTTGGATATAGGAGCTCCTACGAGCAGTACTTC
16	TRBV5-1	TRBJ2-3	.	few	CASSLRGPTIYYTQYF	TGCGCCAGCAGCTTGAGAGGGCCCACGATTTACTATACGCAGTATTTT
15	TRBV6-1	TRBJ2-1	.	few	CASKPRRDPINEQFF	TGTGCCAGCAAACCCCGACGGGACCCGATCAATGAGCAGTTCTTC
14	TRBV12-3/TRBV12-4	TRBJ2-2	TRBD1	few	CASSLRQGTGELFF	TGTGCCAGCAGTTTAAGACAGGGAACCGGGGAGCTGTTTTTT
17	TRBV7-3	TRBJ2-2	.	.	CASSRSRARANTGELFF	TGTGCCAGCAGCCGATCCCGGGCCAGAGCGAACACCGGGGAGCTGTTTTTT
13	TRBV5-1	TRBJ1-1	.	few	CASSFTAGTEAFF	TGCGCCAGCAGCTTTACAGCGGGAACTGAAGCTTTCTTT
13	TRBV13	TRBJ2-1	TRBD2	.	CASGTSGSYEQFF	TGTGCCAGCGGGACTAGCGGGAGTTATGAGCAGTTCTTC
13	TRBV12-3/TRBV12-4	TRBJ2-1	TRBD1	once	CAIEGAAINEQFF	TGTGCTATCGAGGGGGCCGCCATCAATGAGCAGTTCTTC
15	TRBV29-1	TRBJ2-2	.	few	CSVDNGDTHTGELFF	TGCAGCGTTGATAACGGGGACACCCACACCGGGGAGCTGTTTTTT
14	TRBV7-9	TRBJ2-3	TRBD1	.	CASSLGTGVDTQYF	TGTGCCAGCAGCTTAGGGACAGGTGTCGATACGCAGTATTTT
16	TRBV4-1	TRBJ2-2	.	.	CASSQERQRYTGELFF	TGCGCCAGCAGCCAAGAAAGGCAGAGATACACCGGGGAGCTGTTTTTT
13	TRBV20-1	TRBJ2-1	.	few	CSASGLEVYEQFF	TGCAGTGCCTCCGGACTCGAGGTGTATGAGCAGTTCTTC
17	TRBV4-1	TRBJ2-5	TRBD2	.	CASSHPSRSGGGETQYF	TGCGCCAGCAGCCACCCCTCTAGGAGCGGGGGAGGCGAGACCCAGTACTTC
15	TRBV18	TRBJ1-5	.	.	CASSPLTGRTQPQHF	TGTGCCAGCTCACCACTTACAGGGAGGACTCAGCCCCAGCATTTT
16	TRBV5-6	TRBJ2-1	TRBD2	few	CASSLSGTSGHNEQFF	TGTGCCAGCAGCTTGAGCGGTACTAGCGGACACAATGAGCAGTTCTTC
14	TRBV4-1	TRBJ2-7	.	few	CASSPGHGSYEQYF	TGCGCCAGCAGCCCGGGACATGGCTCCTACGAGCAGTACTTC
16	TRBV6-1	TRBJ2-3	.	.	CASRAPGPRRTDTQYF	TGTGCCAGCAGGGCACCGGGACCCAGGCGCACAGATACGCAGTATTTT
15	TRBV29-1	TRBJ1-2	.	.	CSVVSGRFTGHRYTF	TGCAGCGTTGTGTCCGGGAGATTCACAGGGCACCGCTACACCTTC
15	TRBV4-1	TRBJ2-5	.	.	CASSQEGGNEETQYF	TGCGCCAGCAGCCAAGAAGGGGGGAATGAAGAGACCCAGTACTTC
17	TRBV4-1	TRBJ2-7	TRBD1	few	CASSQGLRGQGAGEQYF	TGCGCCAGCAGCCAAGGGCTACGGGGACAGGGGGCAGGGGAGCAGTACTTC
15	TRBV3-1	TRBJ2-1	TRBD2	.	CASSPSGLAGIEQFF	TGTGCCAGCAGCCCATCGGGACTAGCGGGAATTGAGCAGTTCTTC
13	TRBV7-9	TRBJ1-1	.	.	CASSLGGAAEAFF	TGTGCCAGCAGCTTAGGGGGCGCGGCTGAAGCTTTCTTT
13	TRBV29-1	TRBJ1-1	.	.	CSVEGWDNTEAFF	TGCAGCGTTGAGGGGTGGGATAACACTGAAGCTTTCTTT
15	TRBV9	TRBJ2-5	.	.	CASSVVEGFQETQYF	TGTGCCAGCAGCGTAGTCGAGGGCTTCCAAGAGACCCAGTACTTC
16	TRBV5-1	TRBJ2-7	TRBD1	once	CASSLGQGATYYEQYF	TGCGCCAGCAGCTTGGGTCAGGGGGCGACCTACTACGAGCAGTACTTC
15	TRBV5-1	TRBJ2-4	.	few	CASSSVQGGQNIQYF	TGCGCCAGCAGCTCGGTCCAGGGTGGCCAAAACATTCAGTACTTC
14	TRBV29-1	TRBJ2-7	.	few	CSAGDISGPYEQYF	TGCAGCGCTGGGGACATTTCAGGGCCCTACGAGCAGTACTTC
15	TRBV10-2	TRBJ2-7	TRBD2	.	CASNDGTSGYYEQYF	TGCGCCAGCAACGACGGGACTAGCGGGTACTACGAGCAGTACTTC
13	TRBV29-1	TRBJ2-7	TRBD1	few	CSARGTGIPEQYF	TGCAGCGCGAGGGGGACAGGGATTCCCGAGCAGTACTTC
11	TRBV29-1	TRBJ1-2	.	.	CSVIISSGYTF	TGCAGCGTTATTATTTCCTCTGGCTACACCTTC
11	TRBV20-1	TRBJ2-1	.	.	CSERAYNEQFF	TGCAGTGAGAGAGCATACAATGAGCAGTTCTTC
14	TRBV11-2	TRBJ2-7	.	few	CASSLEPGTREQYF	TGTGCCAGCAGCTTAGAGCCAGGGACGAGGGAGCAGTACTTC
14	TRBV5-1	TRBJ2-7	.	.	CASSLDPGPYEQYF	TGCGCCAGCAGCTTGGATCCAGGCCCCTACGAGCAGTACTTC
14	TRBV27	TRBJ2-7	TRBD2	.	CATSIAGGSYEQYF	TGTGCCACTTCTATAGCGGGAGGGTCCTACGAGCAGTACTTC
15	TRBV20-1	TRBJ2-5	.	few	CSARDGSTLQETQYF	TGCAGTGCTAGAGATGGTTCGACTCTTCAAGAGACCCAGTACTTC
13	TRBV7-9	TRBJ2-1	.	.	CASSLGDSFEQFF	TGTGCCAGCAGCTTGGGGGACTCATTTGAGCAGTTCTTC
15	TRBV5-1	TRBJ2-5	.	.	CASSTRVEGQETQYF	TGCGCCAGCAGCACCAGGGTGGAGGGACAAGAGACCCAGTACTTC
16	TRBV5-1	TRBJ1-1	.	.	CASSLDSLIMNTEAFF	TGCGCCAGCAGCTTGGACAGTCTTATCATGAACACTGAAGCTTTCTTT
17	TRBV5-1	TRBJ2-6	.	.	CASSPGISVSGANVLTF	TGCGCCAGCAGCCCAGGGATTTCGGTCTCTGGGGCCAACGTCCTGACTTTC
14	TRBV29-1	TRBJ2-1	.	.	CSVKVQGGLNEQFF	TGCAGCGTTAAGGTTCAGGGGGGGCTAAATGAGCAGTTCTTC
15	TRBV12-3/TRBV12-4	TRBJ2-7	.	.	CASNPSGSGSYEQYF	TGTGCCAGCAACCCCAGCGGGTCTGGATCCTACGAGCAGTACTTC
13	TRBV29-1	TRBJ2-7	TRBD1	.	CSVDEGASYEQYF	TGCAGCGTTGATGAGGGGGCTAGCTACGAGCAGTACTTC
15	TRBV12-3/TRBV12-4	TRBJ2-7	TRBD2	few	CASSETSGTRREQYF	TGTGCCAGCAGCGAGACTAGCGGGACCCGTCGCGAGCAGTACTTC
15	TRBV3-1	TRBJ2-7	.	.	CASSQDPSGDDEQYF	TGTGCCAGCAGCCAAGACCCCTCAGGGGACGACGAGCAGTACTTC